This T cell receptor beta chain comes out of a study of blood T cell repertoires in COVID-19. On the study more broadly: Material from acute and convalescent COVID-19 was sourced from the United States, Italy and Spain.

From germline, CDR1 is SNHLY and CDR2 FYNNEI. The CDR3 covers 15 residues. Trimming removed 8 bases from V and 6 bases from J; junction bases left unmatched: 10. The Seattle patients joined while their infection was active and were tracked longitudinally afterward. Per the authors' pipeline: By means of reference gene primer amplification, nucleated cell counts were estimated. The method was immunoSEQ multiplex PCR; TCRdb's version includes in-frame clones alone and lacks a portion of them. V and J calls plus clone size are reproduced from that table; the DNA served to infer D and trimming. This sample yields roughly 250,000 clones, of which around 85% are seen a single time; roughly 12% belongs to the top ten.

The TCR comes from a young woman with COVID-19, enrolled during active disease. Specimen: peripheral blood. The chain recombines TRBV2 with TRBJ2-2; 9 nucleotides match TRBD1. The CDR3 loop is CASRPGTGYPGELFF. The CDR3 DNA follows: TGTGCCAGCCGACCCGGGACAGGGTATCCCGGGGAGCTGTTTTTT.